Below, 15 T cell receptor beta chains from the same sample are listed, as sequenced in a study of blood T cell repertoires in COVID-19. Sequenced by immunoSEQ multiplex PCR; TCRdb stores in-frame clones only, minus some. The data contain approximately 280,000 clones, 89% of them singletons. The source material was peripheral blood. The source is a man between 45 and 60 years old with acute or convalescent COVID-19.

V is TRBV5-5 and J is TRBJ2-7; 7 bases are shared with TRBD1. V shed 3 bases, J shed 0 bases, and the junction held 6 bases outside the gene matches. This CDR3 is built from 15 residues. CDR1 is SGHKS, CDR2 YYEKEE, per germline (reference sequence). The CDR3 sequence: CASSYTQGFSYEQYF. In DNA, the CDR3 is TGTGCCAGCAGCTACACACAGGGGTTCTCCTACGAGCAGTACTTC. Using reference TRBV5-5 and TRBJ2-7 for the parts outside the CDR3, the full variable domain is DAGVTQSPTHLIKTRGQQVTLRCSPISGHKSVSWYQQVLGQGPQFIFQYYEKEERGRGNFPDRFSARQFPNYSSELNVNALLLGDSALYLCASSYTQGFSYEQYFGPGTRLTVT.

This clone was found once. The CDR3 nucleotides read TGTGCCAGCAGCCGACAGCGAGCAGATACGCAGTATTTT. Encoded protein: CASSRQRADTQYF. The chain has TRBV5-4 and TRBJ2-3; TRBD1 might be the D (5 bases). The V gene's germline CDR1 is SGHNT and CDR2 YYREEE (reference sequence). The ends were cut back, 4 bases at V and 4 bases at J, with 10 bases in the middle. This CDR3 is built from 13 residues.

V gene TRBV29-1 combines with J gene TRBJ2-2, with D possibly matching TRBD2 (5 bases). Germline V gene sequence: CDR1 SQVTM, CDR2 ANQGSEA. V was trimmed by 6 bases and J by 6 bases, leaving 14 bases between them. The CDR3 has 13 residues. DNA for the CDR3: TGCAGCGTCCCCACGGGGATCGCCGGGGAGCTGTTTTTT. This translates into CSVPTGIAGELFF.

V and J are TRBV6-5 and TRBJ2-3; tentatively, D is TRBD2 (5 bases). The V gene lost 4 bases and the J gene lost 1 base, with 9 bases spanning the gap. CDR1 is MNHEY and CDR2 is SVGAGI in the germline V gene. This CDR3 is built from 14 residues. CDR3 nucleotide sequence: TGTGCCAGCAGTTCCACGCGGGGCACAGATACGCAGTATTTT. Its protein product is CASSSTRGTDTQYF.

This clone has a single count. The chain carries TRBV3-1 (or the pseudogene TRBV3-2) and TRBJ2-5, with a possible D match to TRBD1 (5 bases). V lost 4 bases and J lost 2, with 8 bases in between. CDR1 is LGHDT, CDR2 YNNKEL, per germline (reference sequence). This CDR3 comprises 13 residues. This CDR3 reads CASSLQGQETQYF. The CDR3 bases are TGTGCCAGCAGCCTTCAGGGACAAGAGACCCAGTACTTC.

At least ten counts were recorded for this clone. This chain connects TRBV27 to TRBJ2-3, with 10 positions matching TRBD1. Germline loops: CDR1 MNHEY, CDR2 SMNVEV (reference sequence). This CDR3 comprises 16 residues. V lost 10 bases, J lost 2 bases, and 12 bases stayed unmatched. The CDR3 nucleotides are TGTGCCACCACGCCGACAGGGGGCCTAGCCACAGATACGCAGTATTTT. Translation gives CATTPTGGLATDTQYF.

The chain combines TRBV6-4 with TRBJ2-1; possible D gene TRBD2, 7 bases. Germline values: CDR1 MRHNA, CDR2 SNTAGT. The V gene lost 8 bases and the J gene lost 8 bases, with 19 bases spanning the gap. The CDR3 is 14 amino acids. The CDR3 DNA is TGTGCCAGCGTAGGGGGGGCAGGGAACCATGAGCAGTTCTTC. This codes for CASVGGAGNHEQFF.

This chain connects TRBV5-1 to TRBJ1-3, with a weak D call TRBD1 (5 bases). There are 14 residues in the CDR3. The ends were cut back, 0 bases at V and 4 bases at J, with 8 bases in the middle. CDR1 is SGHRS and CDR2 is YFSETQ in the germline V gene. CDR3 DNA sequence: TGCGCCAGCAGCTTGGGTGACAGAGGAAACACCATATATTTT. As protein: CASSLGDRGNTIYF.

This chain links TRBV19 with TRBJ2-3; 9 bases are a match to TRBD2. The CDR3 runs 15 residues. V gave up 5 bases and J gave up 2 bases; unmatched junction bases: 5. Germline loops: CDR1 LNHDA, CDR2 SQIVND (reference sequence). This CDR3 is CASSESGGFTDTQYF. DNA of the CDR3: TGTGCCAGTAGTGAGAGCGGGGGGTTCACAGATACGCAGTATTTT. Using reference TRBV19 and TRBJ2-3 for the parts outside the CDR3, the full variable domain is DGGITQSPKYLFRKEGQNVTLSCEQNLNHDAMYWYRQDPGQGLRLIYYSQIVNDFQKGDIAEGYSVSREKKESFPLTVTSAQKNPTAFYLCASSESGGFTDTQYFGPGTRLTVL.

This chain joins TRBV4-2 and TRBJ2-5, with unresolved D. CDR3 length: 14 residues. The germline gives CDR1 LGHNA, CDR2 YNFKEQ. Trimming stripped 4 bases from V and 0 bases from J, with 9 bases between. This chain's CDR3 is CASSPFLYQETQYF. The CDR3 coding sequence is TGTGCCAGCAGCCCTTTCTTGTACCAAGAGACCCAGTACTTC.

This sequence joins TRBV5-8 and TRBJ1-5, with a tentative D call TRBD1 (5 bases). This CDR3 has 14 amino acids. CDR1 SGHTS and CDR2 YDEGEE come from the germline V gene. Between the trimmed V and J ends, which lost 4 bases and 2 bases, there was a span of 10 bases. CDR3: CASSTRQRNQPQHF. CDR3 sequence (DNA): TGTGCCAGCAGCACCCGACAGCGCAATCAGCCCCAGCATTTT.

This chain connects TRBV18 to TRBJ1-2; no reliable D call. V lost 3 bases to trimming and J lost 5 bases, with 10 bases between them. The CDR3 contains 13 residues. Per germline, CDR1 KGHSH and CDR2 LQKENI. The chain's CDR3 is CASSPRDLYGYTF. DNA for the CDR3: TGTGCCAGCTCACCGCGGGATCTATATGGCTACACCTTC.

The rearrangement uses TRBV6-5 and TRBJ2-2; TRBD2 is a possible D gene (6 bases). In germline, CDR1 is MNHEY, CDR2 SVGAGI. Trimming pared 6 bases from V and 7 bases from J, leaving 12 bases between. The CDR3 has 13 residues. CDR3 DNA sequence: TGTGCCAGCAGGAGCCGGGGAGGCGGGGAGCTGTTTTTT. As protein: CASRSRGGGELFF.

The chain is built from TRBV19 and TRBJ2-1; D ambiguous. This CDR3 has 15 amino acids. The V and J ends lost 3 bases and 2 bases respectively, with 11 bases between them. Per the germline V gene, CDR1 is LNHDA and CDR2 is SQIVND (reference sequence). This chain's CDR3 is CASSMAAAPYNEQFF. The CDR3 region has the DNA TGTGCCAGTAGTATGGCGGCAGCCCCCTACAATGAGCAGTTCTTC.

V gene TRBV5-4 combines with J gene TRBJ2-5; possible D gene TRBD1, 6 bases. Germline values: CDR1 SGHNT, CDR2 YYREEE (reference sequence). Trimming removed 4 bases from V and 4 bases from J, with 8 bases in between. This CDR3 has 12 amino acids. The CDR3 DNA is TGTGCCAGCAGCCTCAGGGGAGAGACCCAGTACTTC. Translating it yields CASSLRGETQYF.